One and the same sample provided the 15 T cell receptor beta chains below, sequenced in a study of beta chain features in type 1 diabetes (dated by TCRdb to between 2018 and 2020). The protocol used for the library was the immunoSEQ multiplex PCR assay. All of the isolated RNA was reverse transcribed with the High Capacity cDNA Reverse Transcription Kit, so expressed TCRB transcripts were sequenced. TCRdb's version of the immuneACCESS table is confined to in-frame rearrangements and falls short of the full clone set. An unresolved V gene accounts for under half of the shortfall where checked; the remainder is of unknown origin. This sample is represented by some 150,000 clones; around 10% of them were singletons. The ten biggest clones cover roughly 2% of the sample. Sequencing was carried out using central memory CD4+ T cells from blood. The origin of the receptors is a man aged 18 to 29 in good health.

This clone was observed a few times. This chain uses TRBV2 with TRBJ2-7; 8 bases agree with TRBD1. J was trimmed by 7 bases and V by 1 base; bases with no gene match: 9. Per the germline V gene, CDR1 is SNHLY and CDR2 is FYNNEI. This CDR3 has 15 amino acids. CDR3 nucleotides: TGTGCCAGCAGTGAAGAGGGCAGGGGGCTTCGGGAGCAGTACTTC. Translating gives CASSEEGRGLREQYF.

This clone was seen a handful of times. The chain has TRBV29-1 and TRBJ1-1; possible D gene TRBD1, 6 bases. CDR1 and CDR2 (germline): SQVTM, ANQGSEA. The V end lost 7 bases, the J end lost 2 bases, and 11 bases lay between the germline ends. CDR3 length equals 12 residues. In DNA, the CDR3 is TGCAGCGGGGGACACGTCAACACTGAAGCTTTCTTT. Residues: CSGGHVNTEAFF.

This clone was counted only a few times. The rearrangement joins TRBV2 to TRBJ2-2, with D tentatively TRBD2 (6 bases). The V end was cut by 6 bases, the J end by 0 bases, with 11 bases between. This CDR3 has 15 residues. CDR1 is SNHLY, CDR2 FYNNEI, per germline. DNA for the CDR3: TGTGCCAGCAGCAACAGACTAGCGAACACCGGGGAGCTGTTTTTT. Translation gives CASSNRLANTGELFF.

This clone was counted a few times. At the DNA level, this CDR3 is encoded by other sequences in the same sample as well. The rearrangement joins TRBV28 to TRBJ1-2; a possible D gene is TRBD1 (5 bases). Germline CDR1 is MDHEN and CDR2 is SYDVKM. The CDR3 consists of 13 residues. Trimming removed 5 bases from V and 5 bases from J, with 12 bases in between. For the CDR3, the DNA is TGTGCCAGCAGTACAACAGGTTATTATGGCTACACCTTC. This gives the protein CASSTTGYYGYTF.

This clone was seen more than once but under ten times. The gene calls are TRBV18 and TRBJ2-3, with TRBD1 as a possible D gene (5 bases). V lost 3 bases, J lost 1 base, and 17 bases lay in between. Per germline, CDR1 KGHSH and CDR2 LQKENI. The CDR3 spans 17 residues. In DNA form, the CDR3 reads TGTGCCAGCTCACCCCAATGGGGTCAGGGTGGCACAGATACGCAGTATTTT. As protein: CASSPQWGQGGTDTQYF. The full variable domain, completed using reference TRBV18 and TRBJ2-3, is NAGVMQNPRHLVRRRGQEARLRCSPMKGHSHVYWYRQLPEEGLKFMVYLQKENIIDESGMPKERFSAEFPKEGPSILRIQQVVRGDSAAYFCASSPQWGQGGTDTQYFGPGTRLTVL.

This clone occurred a few times. The chain has TRBV7-9 and TRBJ1-2; D is undetermined. Germline V gene sequence: CDR1 SEHNR, CDR2 FQNEAQ (reference sequence). The CDR3 sequence is 18 residues long. With 5 bases removed from V and 3 bases from J, the gap between germline ends came to 25 bases. The CDR3 nucleotides are TGTGCCAGCAGCAGTAGCCGATCGGAGGGTCGCGGAGACTATGGCTACACCTTC. Protein product: CASSSSRSEGRGDYGYTF.

This clone has more than one count but fewer than ten. The rearrangement joins TRBV7-3 to TRBJ2-3, with D possibly being TRBD1 (5 bases). Germline lookup yields CDR1 SGHTA and CDR2 FQGTGA. The CDR3 is made up of 16 amino acids. V was clipped by 3 bases and J by 0 bases, with 13 bases between them. CDR3: CASSLNRKSSTDTQYF. As DNA, the CDR3 is TGTGCCAGCAGCTTGAACAGGAAATCTAGCACAGATACGCAGTATTTT.

The rearrangement links TRBV13 to TRBJ2-1, with no clear D. This CDR3 has 13 residues. The germline gives CDR1 PRHDT, CDR2 FYEKMQ (reference sequence). V lost 3 bases and J 10 bases, leaving 13 bases between the germline ends. DNA of the CDR3: TGTGCCAGCAGCTTTGGGCGCGCCAGGGAGCAGTTCTTC. This encodes CASSFGRAREQFF.

In this sample, this clone turned up a few times. This chain uses TRBV9 with TRBJ2-2; 7 bases line up with TRBD2. This CDR3 is built from 14 residues. The trim removed 0 bases at V and 5 bases at J, leaving 1 base unmatched. Germline-derived CDR1 and CDR2 are SGDLS and YYNGEE. The CDR3 protein is CASSVGTRTGELFF. The CDR3 DNA follows: TGTGCCAGCAGCGTAGGGACTAGGACCGGGGAGCTGTTTTTT.

This rearrangement joins TRBV7-9 to TRBJ2-5; D uncertain. Germline CDR1 SEHNR, CDR2 FQNEAQ (reference sequence). V was trimmed by 3 bases and J by 1 base, leaving 6 bases between them. The CDR3 extends over 13 amino acids. CDR3 protein: CASSFGSQETQYF. CDR3 nucleotides: TGTGCCAGCAGCTTCGGCAGCCAAGAGACCCAGTACTTC.

This clone was picked up a small number of times. The chain is built from TRBV5-4 and TRBJ2-1; 8 positions match TRBD2. Germline-derived CDR1 and CDR2 are SGHNT and YYREEE (reference sequence). The V and J ends lost 4 bases and 9 bases, in that order; junction bases with no gene match: 9. This CDR3 has 14 residues. The CDR3 DNA reads TGTGCCAGCAGCCAAGAAGCGCTAGCGGGTGAGCAGTTCTTC. This sequence encodes CASSQEALAGEQFF.

The genes are TRBV7-8 and TRBJ2-7; TRBD1 is a possible D gene (6 bases). V was shortened by 5 bases and J by 2 bases, with 13 bases between the two germline ends. This CDR3 has 14 residues. Germline values: CDR1 SGHVS, CDR2 FQNEAQ. Here the CDR3 DNA reads TGTGCCAGCAGCAAAATCCGGACAGCCTACGAGCAGTACTTC. Translating gives CASSKIRTAYEQYF.

The CDR3 here is CASFPPPDTVVMILTF. CDR3 DNA: TGTGCCAGCTTCCCCCCCCCAGACACCGTAGTTATGATCCTGACTTTC. The chain carries TRBV9 and TRBJ2-6, with no clear D. The CDR3 is 16 residues long. Germline V gene data show CDR1 as SGDLS and CDR2 as YYNGEE. Trimming took 7 bases from V and 14 from J, leaving 28 bases between them.

This clone was detected only a few times. The rearrangement joins TRBV4-3 to TRBJ2-1; 7 nucleotides line up with TRBD1. The J segment lost 6 bases and the V segment lost 0 bases, leaving 5 bases of the junction unmatched. Germline-derived CDR1 and CDR2 are LGHNA and YSLEER. The CDR3 has 15 residues. The CDR3 reads CASSQDLDRVNEQFF. CDR3 DNA: TGCGCCAGCAGCCAAGATCTAGACAGGGTCAATGAGCAGTTCTTC.

This rearrangement joins TRBV9 to TRBJ1-5; the D is unclear. Germline lookup yields CDR1 SGDLS and CDR2 YYNGEE. CDR3 length: 13 amino acids. V shed 4 bases and J shed 3 bases, with 8 bases lying between them. The CDR3 DNA reads TGTGCCAGCAGCCCGCATCCCAATCAGCCCCAGCATTTT. It translates to CASSPHPNQPQHF. The full variable domain, its missing parts supplied by reference TRBV9 and TRBJ1-5, is DSGVTQTPKHLITATGQRVTLRCSPRSGDLSVYWYQQSLDQGLQFLIQYYNGEERAKGNILERFSAQQFPDLHSELNLSSLELGDSALYFCASSPHPNQPQHFGDGTRLSIL.